The clone carrying this T cell receptor (beta chain) was detected many times. This sample stems from a study of T-cell reconstitution after alpha-beta-depleted transplantation in children. With 3 bases removed from V and 3 bases from J, the gap between germline ends came to 9 bases. Germline CDR1 is MNHEY and CDR2 is SVGAGI. The length of the CDR3 is 13 residues. During its preparation, the TCRbeta library received unique molecular identifiers. TCRdb passed the PCR reads through MiXCR, listing each CDR3 protein once. The sample shows fewer than 350,000 distinct CDR3 sequences, around 10% of them seen only once.

Sequenced here: peripheral blood, sampled 180 days after TCRalphabeta/CD19-depleted stem cell transplant. The TCR sequence derives from a male patient aged 2 to 10 who had a stem cell transplant for chronic granulomatous disease, so the T cells may come from the graft donor. This rearrangement joins TRBV6-5 to TRBJ2-7, with D uncertain. This CDR3 is CASSYREGYEQYF. DNA for the CDR3: TGTGCCAGCAGTTATAGGGAAGGCTACGAGCAGTACTTC.